Listed here is a single T cell receptor beta chain. In the authors' workflow: Cell counts per sample came from amplifying reference gene primers. The assay was immunoSEQ multiplex PCR, and TCRdb's table has in-frame clones only and misses some. V, J and clone size derive from that table, while D and trimming were established from the DNA sequence. The data contain around 100,000 clones, approximately 87% of them seen just once; the ten biggest clones take up 15%. Germline V lookup: CDR1 SGHTA, CDR2 FQGNSA. This CDR3 contains 16 residues. V was pared by 5 bases and J by 3 bases, with 11 bases of the junction left unmatched. This specimen comes from a study of blood T cell repertoires in COVID-19. Study-wide context: Both acute and convalescent COVID-19 samples were obtained from the United States, Italy and Spain.

The sequence was collected from a human donor in a cohort sampled during active COVID-19. J is TRBJ1-2 and V is TRBV7-2; 8 bases line up with TRBD1. Sequenced input: peripheral blood. Written as DNA, the CDR3 is TGTGCCAGCAGCCCACTCGACAGGGGCCGTTACTATGGCTACACCTTC. Its translation is CASSPLDRGRYYGYTF.